The present TCR beta chain was sequenced within a study of shared clonotypes between healthy human individuals. General study results and limits: Relative to memory subsets, naive subsets generally showed larger estimated richness.

Data came from immunoSEQ multiplex PCR; TCRdb stores just in-frame clones and leaves some out. The sample has some 2.3 million clones, more than 85% seen once. Concerning this clone itself: Its target is unknown.

The CDR3 is made up of 13 amino acids. Trimming cost V 3 bases and J 6 bases, with 14 bases left between them. CDR1 and CDR2 from the germline V gene are GTSNPN and SVGIG (reference sequence). The TCR sequence derives from a man younger than 30 in good health. Some clones in this sample may be carry-over from other donors' samples. The rearrangement uses TRBV30 and TRBJ1-2; tentative D call: TRBD1 (5 bases). Sequenced material: naive CD4+ T cells from PBMCs. The subset was: CD45RA+ positively selected. CDR3: CAWSRIAGNGYTF. The CDR3 nucleotides are TGTGCCTGGAGCCGAATAGCAGGGAATGGCTACACCTTC.